The 11 T cell receptor beta chains reported below all come from one sample, sequenced in a study of T cells after yellow fever vaccination. TCRdb itself ran the 5' RACE reads through MiXCR, one entry per CDR3 protein. The sample gives approximately 350,000 distinct CDR3 sequences, approximately 10% of which show up once; roughly 18% is in the top ten. The sequencing used PBMCs, collected on the day of the first yellow fever vaccination. Receptor source: a man aged 18 to 30 who received the YFV17D yellow fever vaccine.

This chain links TRBV5-1 with TRBJ1-2; the match to TRBD1 covers 9 bases. The CDR3 is 14 residues long. J was trimmed by 3 bases and V by 6 bases; bases with no gene match: 6. CDR1 SGHRS and CDR2 YFSETQ come from the germline V gene. The CDR3 DNA sequence: TGCGCCAGCATGACAGGGGGAGCAGACTATGGCTACACCTTC. This sequence encodes CASMTGGADYGYTF.

This clonotype came up a few times. V is TRBV2 and J is TRBJ1-5, with D possibly matching TRBD1 (5 bases). The length of the CDR3 is 16 residues. Germline CDR1 reads SNHLY; CDR2 reads FYNNEI. Trimming pared 6 bases from V and 2 bases from J, leaving 17 bases between. CDR3 nucleotides: TGTGCCAGCAGGGCGAGGGGATTTGGGGGCAATCAGCCCCAGCATTTT. Translating it yields CASRARGFGGNQPQHF.

V is TRBV2 and J is TRBJ2-3, with a possible D match to TRBD1 (5 bases). The V end was cut by 2 bases, the J end by 1 base, with 10 bases between. The CDR3 contains 15 residues. Germline V gives CDR1 SNHLY, CDR2 FYNNEI. CDR3 bases: TGTGCCAGCAGTGAATTTACCAGGGGCACAGATACGCAGTATTTT. Translation: CASSEFTRGTDTQYF.

The chain has TRBV27 and TRBJ2-1; TRBD1 matches 12 bases. V lost 2 bases, J lost 3 bases, and 5 bases stayed unmatched. Germline values: CDR1 MNHEY, CDR2 SMNVEV (reference sequence). This CDR3 contains 17 residues. This CDR3 is CASSLRGQGAYYNEQFF. DNA for the CDR3: TGTGCCAGCAGTTTAAGGGGACAGGGGGCCTACTACAATGAGCAGTTCTTC.

The rearrangement links TRBV20-1 to TRBJ2-4, with D possibly TRBD2 on 5 matching bases. Trimming cost V 3 bases and J 6 bases, with 9 bases left between them. CDR3 length equals 12 residues. CDR1 is DFQATT, CDR2 SNEGSKA, per germline (reference sequence). The CDR3 coding sequence is TGCAGTGCTAGTATCCGGGGAAACATTCAGTACTTC. Translated: CSASIRGNIQYF.

This clonotype was counted only a few times. V gene TRBV10-3 combines with J gene TRBJ1-4; 9 bases fit TRBD1. The CDR3 covers 15 residues. Germline trimming cut 3 bases from V and 10 bases from J; bases unmatched to any gene: 9. Germline lookup yields CDR1 ENHRY and CDR2 SYGVKD. The CDR3 DNA reads as TGTGCCATCAGTGACCGGGACAGGGCTGAGGGAAAACTGTTTTTT. This sequence encodes CAISDRDRAEGKLFF.

In this sample, this clonotype turned up many times. The rearrangement uses TRBV5-4 and TRBJ1-1; unclear D gene. Trimming cost V 4 bases and J 7 bases, with 8 bases left between them. Germline V gene lookup returns CDR1 SGHNT and CDR2 YYREEE (reference sequence). There are 11 residues in the CDR3. As DNA, the CDR3 is TGTGCCAGCAGCCGTGACGGTGAAGCTTTCTTT. It codes for CASSRDGEAFF.

The gene calls are TRBV14 and TRBJ2-7; 7 nucleotides line up with TRBD2. The ends lost 4 bases at V and 2 bases at J; junction bases unmatched: 2. Per the germline V gene, CDR1 is SGHDN and CDR2 is FVKESK. The length of the CDR3 is 13 residues. CDR3 sequence: CASSPGLAYEQYV. DNA of the CDR3: TGTGCCAGCAGCCCAGGACTAGCCTACGAGCAGTACGTC.

In this sample, this clonotype turned up many times. This rearrangement joins TRBV5-1 to TRBJ2-3; no clear D gene. V lost 1 base, J lost 0 bases, and 9 bases lay in between. The CDR3 totals 15 residues. The V gene's germline CDR1 is SGHRS and CDR2 YFSETQ. As DNA, the CDR3 is TGCGCCAGCAGCTTGCAGGAAACTAGCACAGATACGCAGTATTTT. It encodes CASSLQETSTDTQYF.

This clonotype has a handful of counts. The V and J genes are TRBV7-9 and TRBJ2-5; D may be TRBD2 (6 bases). Trimming took off 5 bases at V and 2 bases at J, with 15 bases between the two ends. The germline CDR1 and CDR2 sequences are SEHNR and FQNEAQ (reference sequence). This CDR3 spans 15 amino acids. The CDR3 reads CASSLYTTSQETQYF. The CDR3 region has the DNA TGTGCCAGCAGCCTATACACGACTAGTCAAGAGACCCAGTACTTC. Based on the CDR3 plus reference TRBV7-9 and TRBJ2-5, the full variable domain is DTGVSQNPRHKITKRGQNVTFRCDPISEHNRLYWYRQTLGQGPEFLTYFQNEAQLEKSRLLSDRFSAERPKGSFSTLEIQRTEQGDSAMYLCASSLYTTSQETQYFGPGTRLLVL.

This clonotype was observed a few times. The chain recombines TRBV28 with TRBJ1-5; 7 nucleotides align to TRBD1. Germline loops: CDR1 MDHEN, CDR2 SYDVKM. The CDR3 runs 14 residues. The J segment lost 7 bases and the V segment lost 6 bases, leaving 9 bases of the junction unmatched. The CDR3 protein is CASRPQGNGQPQHF. DNA of the CDR3: TGTGCCAGCAGACCACAGGGGAACGGGCAGCCCCAGCATTTT.